The next 3 T cell receptor beta chains were all read from a single sample in a study of T cell repertoires in cytomegalovirus infection. The antigens for these receptors are not known. In TCRdb, the reads were re-called with MiXCR into one record per CDR3 protein. The table shows 700,000 to 950,000 distinct CDR3 sequences, with approximately 29% occurring only once. Sequenced material: cultured CD8+ T cells from PBMCs, taken from culture after CMV antigen stimulation. Every receptor here comes from a human donor in good health (CMV status not recorded). Some clones in this sample may be carry-over from other donors' samples.

V usage is TRBV2 and J usage is TRBJ2-6, with D tentatively TRBD1 or TRBD2 (5 bases each). V was clipped by 10 bases and J by 2 bases, with 9 bases between them. Germline CDR1 SNHLY, CDR2 FYNNEI. CDR3 length equals 13 residues. The CDR3 reads CAMGVAGANVLTF. CDR3 sequence (DNA): TGTGCCATGGGGGTGGCTGGGGCCAACGTCCTGACTTTC.

This clonotype turned up a few times. This chain joins TRBV4-1 and TRBJ2-7, with D possibly being TRBD2 (7 bases). This CDR3 has 17 amino acids. V was clipped by 3 bases and J by 5 bases, with 23 bases between them. Germline CDR1 MGHRA, CDR2 YSYEKL. CDR3 protein: CASSHIGRGPLCDEQYV. For the CDR3, the DNA is TGCGCCAGCAGCCATATCGGGCGGGGGCCCCTGTGTGACGAGCAGTACGTC.

This chain joins TRBV19 and TRBJ2-1, with 7 bases fitting TRBD1. The CDR3 extends over 11 amino acids. CDR1 is LNHDA and CDR2 is SQIVND in the germline V gene (reference sequence). Losses at the gene ends were 9 bases for V and 9 bases for J; bases not matched to a gene: 5. The chain's CDR3 is CASLQGFEQFF. CDR3 bases: TGTGCCAGCCTACAGGGGTTTGAGCAGTTCTTC. Together with reference TRBV19 and TRBJ2-1, the CDR3 gives the full variable domain: DGGITQSPKYLFRKEGQNVTLSCEQNLNHDAMYWYRQDPGQGLRLIYYSQIVNDFQKGDIAEGYSVSREKKESFPLTVTSAQKNPTAFYLCASLQGFEQFFGPGTRLTVL.